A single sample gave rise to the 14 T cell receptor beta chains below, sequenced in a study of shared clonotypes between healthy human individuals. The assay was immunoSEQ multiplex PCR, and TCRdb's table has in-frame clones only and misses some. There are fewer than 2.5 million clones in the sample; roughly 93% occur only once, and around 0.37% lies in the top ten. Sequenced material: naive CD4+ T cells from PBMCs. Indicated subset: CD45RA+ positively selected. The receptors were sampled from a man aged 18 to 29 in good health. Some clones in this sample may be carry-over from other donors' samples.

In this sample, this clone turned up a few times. CDR3 residues: CASSYQQGFPGELFF. For the CDR3, the DNA is TGTGCCAGCAGTTACCAACAGGGGTTTCCCGGGGAGCTGTTTTTT. The chain joins TRBV28 to TRBJ2-2; TRBD1 matches 7 bases. In germline, CDR1 is MDHEN, CDR2 SYDVKM. The V gene end was trimmed by 4 bases and the J gene end by 6 bases; junction bases not matched to a gene: 8. This CDR3 has 15 residues. Full variable domain (rest looked up from reference TRBV28 and TRBJ2-2): DVKVTQSSRYLVKRTGEKVFLECVQDMDHENMFWYRQDPGLGLRLIYFSYDVKMKEKGDIPEGYSVSREKKERFSLILESASTNQTSMYLCASSYQQGFPGELFFGEGSRLTVL.

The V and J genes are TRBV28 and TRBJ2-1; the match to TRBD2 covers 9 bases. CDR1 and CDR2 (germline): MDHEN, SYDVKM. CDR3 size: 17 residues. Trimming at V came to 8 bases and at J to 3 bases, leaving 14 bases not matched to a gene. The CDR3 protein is CASRDGSSGRIYNEQFF. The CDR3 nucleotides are TGTGCCAGCCGTGACGGGTCCAGCGGGAGGATCTACAATGAGCAGTTCTTC.

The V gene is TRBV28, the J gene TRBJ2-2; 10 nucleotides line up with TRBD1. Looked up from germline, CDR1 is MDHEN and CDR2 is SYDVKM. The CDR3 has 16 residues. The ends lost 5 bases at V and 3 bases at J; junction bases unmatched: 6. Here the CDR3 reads CASSTPGQGYTGELFF. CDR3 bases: TGTGCCAGCAGTACGCCGGGACAGGGGTACACCGGGGAGCTGTTTTTT.

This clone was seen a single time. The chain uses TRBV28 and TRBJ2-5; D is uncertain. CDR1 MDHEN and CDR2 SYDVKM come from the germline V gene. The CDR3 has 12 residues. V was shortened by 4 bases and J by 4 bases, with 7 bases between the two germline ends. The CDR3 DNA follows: TGTGCCAGCAGTTCGCAGTTAGAGACCCAGTACTTC. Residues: CASSSQLETQYF.

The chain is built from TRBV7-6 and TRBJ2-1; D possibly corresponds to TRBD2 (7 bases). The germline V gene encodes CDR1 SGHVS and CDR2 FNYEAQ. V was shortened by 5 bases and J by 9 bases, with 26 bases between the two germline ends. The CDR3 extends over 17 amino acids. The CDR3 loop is CASSLLGGGAGGFEQFF. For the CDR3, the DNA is TGTGCCAGCAGCCTACTAGGGGGGGGAGCCGGAGGATTTGAGCAGTTCTTC.

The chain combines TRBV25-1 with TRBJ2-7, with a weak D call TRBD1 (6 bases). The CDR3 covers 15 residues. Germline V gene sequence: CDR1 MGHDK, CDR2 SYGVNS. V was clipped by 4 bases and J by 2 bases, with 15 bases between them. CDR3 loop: CASSASTGRTYEQYF. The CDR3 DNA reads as TGTGCCAGCAGTGCTTCGACAGGCCGGACCTACGAGCAGTACTTC.

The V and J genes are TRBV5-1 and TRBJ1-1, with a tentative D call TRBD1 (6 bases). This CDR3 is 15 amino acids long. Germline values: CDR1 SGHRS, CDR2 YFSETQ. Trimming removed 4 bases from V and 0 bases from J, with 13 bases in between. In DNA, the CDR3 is TGCGCCAGCAGCGAGTTTGCAGGGGTGAACACTGAAGCTTTCTTT. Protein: CASSEFAGVNTEAFF.

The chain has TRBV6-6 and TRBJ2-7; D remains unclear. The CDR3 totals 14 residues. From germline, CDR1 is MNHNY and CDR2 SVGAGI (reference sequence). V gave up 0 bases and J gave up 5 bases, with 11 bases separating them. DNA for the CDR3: TGTGCCAGCAGTTACTCAGGCAACGCCCACGAGCAGTACTTC. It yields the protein CASSYSGNAHEQYF.

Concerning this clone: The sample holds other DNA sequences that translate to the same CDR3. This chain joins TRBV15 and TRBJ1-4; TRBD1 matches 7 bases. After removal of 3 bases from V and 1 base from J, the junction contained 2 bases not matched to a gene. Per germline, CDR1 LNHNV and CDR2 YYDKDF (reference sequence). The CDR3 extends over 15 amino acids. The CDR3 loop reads CATSRGTETNEKLFF. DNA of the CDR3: TGTGCCACCAGCAGGGGGACAGAAACTAATGAAAAACTGTTTTTT.

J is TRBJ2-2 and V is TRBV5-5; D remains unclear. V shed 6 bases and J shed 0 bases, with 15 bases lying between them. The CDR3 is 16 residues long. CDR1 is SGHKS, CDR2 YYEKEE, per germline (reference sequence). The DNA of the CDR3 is TGTGCCAGCACCTTTCTGCAGACAACGAACACCGGGGAGCTGTTTTTT. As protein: CASTFLQTTNTGELFF.

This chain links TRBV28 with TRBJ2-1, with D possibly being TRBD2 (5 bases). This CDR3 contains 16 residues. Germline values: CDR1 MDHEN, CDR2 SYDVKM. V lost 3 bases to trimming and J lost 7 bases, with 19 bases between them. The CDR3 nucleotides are TGTGCCAGCAGTTTTCTCTGGCGGGTGTCGACAAATGAGCAGTTCTTC. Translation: CASSFLWRVSTNEQFF.

DNA for the CDR3: TGTGCCAGCTCACCATACCAGGGTGGTGACGAGCAGTACTTC. This encodes CASSPYQGGDEQYF. The V and J genes are TRBV18 and TRBJ2-7; possibly TRBD1 for D (5 bases). The CDR3 is made up of 14 amino acids. Trimming took 2 bases from V and 5 from J, leaving 13 bases between them. Germline V gene sequence: CDR1 KGHSH, CDR2 LQKENI.

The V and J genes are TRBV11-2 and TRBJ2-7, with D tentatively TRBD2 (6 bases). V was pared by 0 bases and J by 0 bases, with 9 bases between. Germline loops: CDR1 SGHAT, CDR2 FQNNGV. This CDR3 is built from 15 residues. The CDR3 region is CASSLEPSDSYEQYF. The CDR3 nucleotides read TGTGCCAGCAGCTTAGAGCCTAGCGACTCCTACGAGCAGTACTTC.

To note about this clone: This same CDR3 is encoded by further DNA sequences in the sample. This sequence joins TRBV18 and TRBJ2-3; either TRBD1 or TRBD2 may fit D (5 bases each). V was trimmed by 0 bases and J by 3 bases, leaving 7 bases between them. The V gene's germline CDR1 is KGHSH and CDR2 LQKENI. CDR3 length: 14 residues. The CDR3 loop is CASSPPEGTDTQYF. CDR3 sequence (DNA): TGTGCCAGCTCACCACCAGAGGGGACAGATACGCAGTATTTT. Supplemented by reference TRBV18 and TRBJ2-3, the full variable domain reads NAGVMQNPRHLVRRRGQEARLRCSPMKGHSHVYWYRQLPEEGLKFMVYLQKENIIDESGMPKERFSAEFPKEGPSILRIQQVVRGDSAAYFCASSPPEGTDTQYFGPGTRLTVL.